These T cell receptor beta chains were read from a single sample in a study of OX40 agonist ivuxolimab in advanced cancers. Measured with immunoSEQ multiplex PCR; TCRdb has only the in-frame clones, and not every one. This sample carries roughly 60,000 clones, over 80% of them seen once, and the ten largest clones take 3.5% to 4.5%. This specimen consisted of CD4+ or CD8+ T cells sorted from blood, obtained in a trial of the OX40 agonist ivuxolimab. These receptors all stem from an adult with an advanced solid tumor such as melanoma, head and neck, liver or kidney cancer. Both conserved end residues are part of each CDR3. Fields, in order: V gene, D gene, clone size, J gene, CDR3 DNA, CDR3 protein. A D gene is named only where the DNA matches it firmly. Size values are once, few and many counts, or a class for expanded clones, and some rows have none.

>TRBV7-9|TRBD1|-|TRBJ2-5
TGTGCCAGCAGCTTGTCTCAGAGGGACAGCCAAGAGACCCAGTACTTC
CASSLSQRDSQETQYF
>TRBV9|TRBD2|-|TRBJ2-1
TGTGCCAGCAGCCCAGCGGGAGATCTTCTTAATGAGCAGTTCTTC
CASSPAGDLLNEQFF
>TRBV19|TRBD2|-|TRBJ2-7
TGTGCCAGGGCGCCGGGACTAGCGGACGAGCAGTACTTC
CARAPGLADEQYF
>TRBV9|-|-|TRBJ2-5
TGTGCCAGCAGCCCATTGGGTCTAGCGATTGAGACCCAGTACTTC
CASSPLGLAIETQYF
>TRBV29-1|-|-|TRBJ2-1
TGCAGCGTTGAAGTAAGCCGACACAATGAGCAGTTCTTC
CSVEVSRHNEQFF
>TRBV4-2|TRBD2|-|TRBJ2-1
TGTGCCAGCAGCCAAGGAATTGGACTAGAAATAAATGAGCAGTTCTTC
CASSQGIGLEINEQFF
>TRBV5-1|-|-|TRBJ2-7
TGCGCCAGCAGCTTGGCCAAAGGGTCCTTCTACGAGCAGTACTTC
CASSLAKGSFYEQYF
>TRBV27|-|-|TRBJ1-6
TGTGCCAGCAGTTTACTTCTCAATTCACCCCTCCACTTT
CASSLLLNSPLHF
>TRBV6-1|TRBD1|-|TRBJ2-7
TGTGCCGGCAGTGAACGGCCGGGACAGGAGACCTACGAGCAGTACTTC
CAGSERPGQETYEQYF
>TRBV27|TRBD1|-|TRBJ2-1
TGTGCCAGCAGTCAAAAGGACAGGGTGGGGAATGAGCAGTTCTTC
CASSQKDRVGNEQFF
>TRBV10-2|TRBD2|-|TRBJ2-2
TGCGCCAGCAGGGGACTAGCGGGGGGGAACACCGGGGAGCTGTTTTTT
CASRGLAGGNTGELFF
>TRBV13|TRBD1|-|TRBJ2-2
TGTGCCAGCAGCTTGAGGGGGCCGAGCACCGGGGAGCTGTTTTTT
CASSLRGPSTGELFF
>TRBV19|-|-|TRBJ2-1
TGTGCCAGTAGGCTCGGGCGTAATGAGCAGTTCTTC
CASRLGRNEQFF
>TRBV5-1|-|-|TRBJ2-7
TGCGCCAGCAGTGTGCGGGGCGCGGGCTACGAGCAGTACTTC
CASSVRGAGYEQYF
>TRBV7-9|TRBD2|-|TRBJ2-1
TGTGCCAGCAGCTATAGCGGGAGGGCCCGTAATGAGCAGTTCTTC
CASSYSGRARNEQFF
>TRBV7-9|-|once|TRBJ2-7
TGTGCCAGCAGAAGTTCGAGGTCGGGACGGTCCTACGAGCAGTACTTC
CASRSSRSGRSYEQYF
>TRBV28|TRBD2|-|TRBJ2-7
TGTGCCAGCAGTCCAAGCGGGAGGGCTCACGAGCAGTACTTC
CASSPSGRAHEQYF
>TRBV15|-|-|TRBJ2-7
TGTGCCACCGGAGGGACGGAGACCTACGAGCAGTACTTC
CATGGTETYEQYF
>TRBV7-9|-|once|TRBJ2-1
TGTGCCAGCAGCTCAAACCGGGCCACTTACAATGAGCAGTTCTTC
CASSSNRATYNEQFF
>TRBV11-2|-|-|TRBJ1-4
TGTGCCAGCAGCTTAGGCTATGGACGAGCGGAGGAAAAACTGTTTTTT
CASSLGYGRAEEKLFF
>TRBV7-9|-|-|TRBJ2-3
TGTGCCAGCAGGGCTGGCACAGATACGCAGTATTTT
CASRAGTDTQYF
>TRBV5-1|TRBD1|-|TRBJ2-2
TGCGCCAGCCGCGCCGGGACAGGGAACACCGGGGAGCTGTTTTTT
CASRAGTGNTGELFF
>TRBV5-6|TRBD1|-|TRBJ1-4
TGTGCCAGCAGCACTGGACAGGGGTATAATGAAAAACTGTTTTTT
CASSTGQGYNEKLFF
>TRBV27|-|-|TRBJ1-5
TGTGCCAGCAAGGCAGGGAGAGGGAGCAATCAGCCCCAGCATTTT
CASKAGRGSNQPQHF
>TRBV7-6|-|-|TRBJ2-7
TGTGCCAGCCGAGTGGAGGACAGCTCCTACGAGCAGTACTTC
CASRVEDSSYEQYF
>TRBV4-3|TRBD1|-|TRBJ2-3
TGCGCCAGCAGCCAAGATCCCAGGGGGTATAGCACAGATACGCAGTATTTT
CASSQDPRGYSTDTQYF
>TRBV4-2|TRBD2|-|TRBJ2-5
TGTGCCAGCAGCCAAGATGGTATAGCGGGAGGGCAGGAGACCCAGTACTTC
CASSQDGIAGGQETQYF
>TRBV19|-|-|TRBJ1-1
TGTGCCAGTAGTAGTCTGATGAACACTGAAGCTTTCTTT
CASSSLMNTEAFF
>TRBV5-6|TRBD1|-|TRBJ1-5
TGTGCCAGCAGCCAGAGGGACAGGGGGGGCAATCAGCCCCAGCATTTT
CASSQRDRGGNQPQHF
>TRBV6-1|-|-|TRBJ1-1
TGTGCCAGCAGTGATATGAACACTGAAGCTTTCTTT
CASSDMNTEAFF
>TRBV19|-|-|TRBJ2-7
TGTGCCAGTAGTCCCGCCCCCACTAGCCGCCTCGAGCAGTACTTC
CASSPAPTSRLEQYF
>TRBV4-1|TRBD1|once|TRBJ2-1
TGCGCCAGCAGCTTCGACAGGGGCCAGCAGTTCTTC
CASSFDRGQQFF
>TRBV9|-|-|TRBJ1-1
TGTGCCAGCAGCGAGCCCCGGAACAGTGTGAACACTGAAGCTTTCTTT
CASSEPRNSVNTEAFF
>TRBV20-1|-|once|TRBJ2-7
TGCAGTGCCAAGTATGGCCCCGGGCCTCGCTTC
CSAKYGPGPRF
>TRBV6-6|TRBD1|-|TRBJ2-7
TGTGCCAGCAGTTACTCGATCAAGACAGGGGAATACGAGCAGTACTTC
CASSYSIKTGEYEQYF
>TRBV13|TRBD2|-|TRBJ2-1
TGTGCCAGCAGCCCCGAAACTAGCGGGAGATTCAATGAGCAGTTCTTC
CASSPETSGRFNEQFF
>TRBV27|-|-|TRBJ2-5
TGTGCCAGCAGTTCGTCAAACCAAGAGACCCAGTACTTC
CASSSSNQETQYF
>TRBV2|-|-|TRBJ1-3
TGTGCCAGCAGAACCTCGGGGTTGCCTCCTGGAAACACCATATATTTT
CASRTSGLPPGNTIYF
>TRBV10-1|TRBD1|-|TRBJ2-1
TGCGCCAGCAGTGAGGGGGCAGGGGGAGAGGATGAGCAGTTCTTC
CASSEGAGGEDEQFF
>TRBV6-5|-|-|TRBJ2-7
TGTGCCAGCAGTCCGACGGACACCTACGAGCAGTACTTC
CASSPTDTYEQYF
>TRBV7-8|TRBD2|-|TRBJ2-1
TGTGCCAGCCAGAGGGCTAGCGGGAGAATGTCCTACAATGAGCAGTTCTTC
CASQRASGRMSYNEQFF
>TRBV6-1|-|-|TRBJ2-5
TGTGCCAGCAGTGCGTCCCTCGAGACCCAGTACTTC
CASSASLETQYF
>TRBV19|-|-|TRBJ2-1
TGTGCCAGTAGCGGGACCGGGGACAATGAGCAGTTCTTC
CASSGTGDNEQFF
>TRBV11-1|TRBD2|-|TRBJ2-3
TGTGCCAGCAGCCCTTCAGCGGGGGTCACAGATACGCAGTATTTT
CASSPSAGVTDTQYF
>TRBV19|-|-|TRBJ2-7
TGTGCCAGTAGTTTATCCCCTGACGAGCAGTACTTC
CASSLSPDEQYF
>TRBV28|-|-|TRBJ1-1
TGTGCCAGCAGTTTCCCAGGGGCGAACACTGAAGCTTTCTTT
CASSFPGANTEAFF
>TRBV7-9|-|-|TRBJ2-1
TGTGCCAGCAGCCCTAATAGAGGCAGGGTGGAAGATGAGCAGTTCTTC
CASSPNRGRVEDEQFF
>TRBV19|-|-|TRBJ2-7
TGTGCCAGTAGTTTGACATCAGACTCCTACGAGCAGTACTTC
CASSLTSDSYEQYF
>TRBV6-5|-|-|TRBJ2-5
TGTGCCAGCAGCCTTGCCCACCTGTACCAAGAGACCCAGTACTTC
CASSLAHLYQETQYF